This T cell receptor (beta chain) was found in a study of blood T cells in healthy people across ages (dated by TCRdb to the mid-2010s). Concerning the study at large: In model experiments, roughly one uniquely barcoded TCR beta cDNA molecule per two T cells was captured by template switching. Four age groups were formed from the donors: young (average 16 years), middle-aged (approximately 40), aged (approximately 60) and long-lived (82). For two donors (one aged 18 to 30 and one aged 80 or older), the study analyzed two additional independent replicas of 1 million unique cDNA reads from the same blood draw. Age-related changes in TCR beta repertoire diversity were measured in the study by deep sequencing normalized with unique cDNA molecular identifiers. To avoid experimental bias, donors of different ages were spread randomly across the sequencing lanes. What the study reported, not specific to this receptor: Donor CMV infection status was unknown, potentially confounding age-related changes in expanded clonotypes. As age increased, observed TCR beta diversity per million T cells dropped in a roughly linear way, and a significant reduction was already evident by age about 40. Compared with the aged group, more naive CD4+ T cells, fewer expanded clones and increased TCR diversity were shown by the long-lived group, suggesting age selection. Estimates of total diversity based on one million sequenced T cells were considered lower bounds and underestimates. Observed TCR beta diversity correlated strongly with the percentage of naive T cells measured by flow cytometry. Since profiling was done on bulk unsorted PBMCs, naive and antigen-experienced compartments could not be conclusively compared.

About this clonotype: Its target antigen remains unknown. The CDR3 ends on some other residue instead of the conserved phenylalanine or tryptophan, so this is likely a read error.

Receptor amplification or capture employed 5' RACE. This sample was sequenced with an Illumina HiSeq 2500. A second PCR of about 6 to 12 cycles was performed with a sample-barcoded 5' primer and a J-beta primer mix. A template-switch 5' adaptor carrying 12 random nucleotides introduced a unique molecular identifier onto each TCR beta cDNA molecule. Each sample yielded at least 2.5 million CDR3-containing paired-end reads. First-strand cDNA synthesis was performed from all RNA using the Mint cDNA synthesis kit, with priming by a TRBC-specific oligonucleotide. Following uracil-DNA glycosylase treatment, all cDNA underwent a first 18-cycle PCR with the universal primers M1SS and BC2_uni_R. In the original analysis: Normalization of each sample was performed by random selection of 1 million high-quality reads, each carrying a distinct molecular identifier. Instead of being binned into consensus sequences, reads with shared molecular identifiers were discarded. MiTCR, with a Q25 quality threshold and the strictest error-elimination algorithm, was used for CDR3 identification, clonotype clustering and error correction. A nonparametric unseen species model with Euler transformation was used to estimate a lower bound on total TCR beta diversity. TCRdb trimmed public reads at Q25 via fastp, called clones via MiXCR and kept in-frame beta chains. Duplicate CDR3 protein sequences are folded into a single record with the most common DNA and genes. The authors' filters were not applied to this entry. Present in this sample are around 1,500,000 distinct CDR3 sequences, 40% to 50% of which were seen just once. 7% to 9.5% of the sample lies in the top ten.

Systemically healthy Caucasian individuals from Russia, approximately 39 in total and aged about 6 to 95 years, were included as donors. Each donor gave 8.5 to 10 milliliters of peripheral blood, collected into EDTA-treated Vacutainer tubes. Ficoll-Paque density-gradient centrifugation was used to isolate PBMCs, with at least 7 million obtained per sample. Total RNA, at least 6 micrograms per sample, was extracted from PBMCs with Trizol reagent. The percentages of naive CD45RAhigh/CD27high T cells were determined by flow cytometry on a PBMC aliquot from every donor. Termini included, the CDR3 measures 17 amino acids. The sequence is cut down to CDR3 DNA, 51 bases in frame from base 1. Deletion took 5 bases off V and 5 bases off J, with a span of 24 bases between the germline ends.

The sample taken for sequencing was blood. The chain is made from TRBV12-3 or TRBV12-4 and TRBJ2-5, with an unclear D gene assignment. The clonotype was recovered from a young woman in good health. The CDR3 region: CASSPRTAILSQETQYS. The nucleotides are TGTGCCAGCAGTCCCAGGACGGCAATTCTCTCCCAGGAGACCCAGTACTCC.